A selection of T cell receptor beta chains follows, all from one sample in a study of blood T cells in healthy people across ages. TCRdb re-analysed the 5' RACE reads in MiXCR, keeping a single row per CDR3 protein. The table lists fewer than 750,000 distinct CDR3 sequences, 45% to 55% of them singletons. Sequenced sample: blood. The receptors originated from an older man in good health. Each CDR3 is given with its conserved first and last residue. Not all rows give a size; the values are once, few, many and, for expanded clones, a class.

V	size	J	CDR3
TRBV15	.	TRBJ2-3	CATSRDSGEWDTQYF
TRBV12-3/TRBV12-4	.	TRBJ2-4	CVSSFETSLTTKNIQYF
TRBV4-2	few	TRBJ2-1	CASSQGVLLALNEQFF
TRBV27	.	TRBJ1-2	CASSSLGAKGYTF
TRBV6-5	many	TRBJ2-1	CASSPGLVRVNEQFF
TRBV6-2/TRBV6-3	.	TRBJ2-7	CAPGAPSSYEQYF
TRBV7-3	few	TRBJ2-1	CASSLSGTSGGGNEQFF
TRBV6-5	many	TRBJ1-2	CASTGREGYTF
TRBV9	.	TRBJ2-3	CASSSRSSDHTDTQYF
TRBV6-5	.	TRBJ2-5	CASSYGPVGSGGAKETQYF
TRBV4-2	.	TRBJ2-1	CASSQGQGGEFF
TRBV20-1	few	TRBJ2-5	CSASRTSGKETQYF
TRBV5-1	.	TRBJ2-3	CASSLAGGTSGTSTDTRYF
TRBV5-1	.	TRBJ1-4	CASSRTTGGEEKLFF
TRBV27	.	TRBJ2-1	CASSLGPRGIEQFF
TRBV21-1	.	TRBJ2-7	CASSKACIGQTSYEQYF
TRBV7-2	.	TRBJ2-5	CASSPNSHQETQYF
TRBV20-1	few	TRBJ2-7	CSASRDGQDHEQYF